What follows is one TCR beta chain and its context. Its antigen is unidentified. This sample is part of a study of T cell responses to AZD1222 COVID-19 vaccine. Study-wide results and caveats: Rises in breadth and depth of Spike-specific TCRs came after two AZD1222 doses.

Germline V gives CDR1 KGHSY, CDR2 FQNENV. Deletions cut 0 bases from V and 3 bases from J, with 9 bases between. The CDR3 has 15 residues. The repertoire was sequenced with immunoSEQ multiplex PCR; TCRdb's copy has only in-frame clones and lacks some. The repertoire holds about 140,000 clones, roughly 92% seen once, with about 3.7% in the top ten. This TCR came from an adult who received the AZD1222 COVID-19 vaccine. The material sequenced was peripheral blood, taken 28 days after the second AZD1222 dose. The chain combines TRBV16 with TRBJ1-5; D possibly corresponds to TRBD1 (5 bases). This chain's CDR3 is CASSQSDKLNQPQHF. The CDR3 nucleotides read TGTGCCAGCAGCCAATCGGACAAGCTCAATCAGCCCCAGCATTTT.